Reported below is one TCR beta chain. Germline CDR1 is MDHEN and CDR2 is SYDVKM. With 3 bases removed from V and 0 bases from J, the gap between germline ends came to 6 bases. The CDR3 is made up of 14 amino acids. The data originate from a study of blood T cell repertoires in COVID-19. On the study more broadly: Samples of COVID-19 (acute and convalescent) were obtained from the United States, Italy and Spain. T cells, B-cell-depleted T cells, or PBMCs supplied cDNA or gDNA.

Under the authors' procedure: Estimation of nucleated cell counts was performed using reference gene primer amplification. Clones were read by immunoSEQ multiplex PCR, and TCRdb kept only the in-frame ones, dropping some. That table gives V, J and clone size, and the DNA gave D and trimming. The table records 95,000 to 110,000 clones, about 91% of them present only once. This clonotype originated in a man aged 45-65 years with active or convalescent COVID-19. This chain uses TRBV28 with TRBJ2-4; no reliable D call. The sequencing input was peripheral blood. CDR3: CASSFGRAKNIQYF. The CDR3 coding sequence is TGTGCCAGCAGTTTTGGCAGAGCCAAAAACATTCAGTACTTC.